Below, 10 T cell receptor beta chains from the same sample are listed, as sequenced in a study of cytomegalovirus exposure and HLA in healthy donors. The primer mix had 60 Vbeta and 13 Jbeta primers. Data came from immunoSEQ multiplex PCR; TCRdb stores just in-frame clones and leaves some out. The data show some 200,000 clones, with around 76% seen just once and 0.63% held by the top ten. Material for sequencing was PBMCs. All receptors derive from a man younger than 30 in good health and CMV-seronegative.

The CDR3 protein is CASSYVRSYNEQFF. The CDR3 bases are TGTGCCAGCAGTTATGTGCGCTCCTACAATGAGCAGTTCTTC. The chain joins TRBV28 to TRBJ2-1; D not certain. Germline loops: CDR1 MDHEN, CDR2 SYDVKM. The V and J ends lost 4 bases and 0 bases respectively, with 7 bases between them. This CDR3 is 14 amino acids long.

The chain uses TRBV6-1 and TRBJ1-1; 8 bases are a match to TRBD1. Germline values: CDR1 MNHNS, CDR2 SASEGT. This CDR3 comprises 15 residues. Germline trimming cut 6 bases from V and 0 bases from J; bases unmatched to any gene: 6. CDR3 loop: CASRGTGIMNTEAFF. CDR3 nucleotides: TGTGCCAGCAGGGGGACAGGCATCATGAACACTGAAGCTTTCTTT.

V is TRBV27 and J is TRBJ2-7; the match to TRBD1 covers 7 bases. CDR1 is MNHEY, CDR2 SMNVEV, per germline (reference sequence). The CDR3 runs 15 residues. V lost 6 bases, J lost 1 base, and 9 bases stayed unmatched. The CDR3 is CASSHRWTGSYEQYF. In DNA form, the CDR3 reads TGTGCCAGCAGCCACCGATGGACAGGTTCCTACGAGCAGTACTTC.

The chain joins TRBV27 to TRBJ2-7, with TRBD1 matching over 10 bases. V lost 7 bases to trimming and J lost 0 bases; unmatched junction nucleotides: 6. The CDR3 runs to 15 residues. Germline V lookup: CDR1 MNHEY, CDR2 SMNVEV (reference sequence). The CDR3 spells CASTPRDRGSYEQYF. In DNA form, the CDR3 reads TGTGCCAGCACCCCCCGGGACAGGGGCTCCTACGAGCAGTACTTC.

The rearrangement links TRBV29-1 to TRBJ2-5; D unresolved. Per the germline V gene, CDR1 is SQVTM and CDR2 is ANQGSEA. With 3 bases removed from V and 5 bases from J, the gap between germline ends came to 4 bases. CDR3 length: 10 residues. CDR3 protein: CSVEQETQYF. CDR3 coding DNA: TGCAGCGTTGAGCAGGAGACCCAGTACTTC.

The chain recombines TRBV11-2 with TRBJ2-1; 8 bases align to TRBD2. The germline V gene has CDR1 SGHAT and CDR2 FQNNGV. V lost 10 bases, J lost 1 base, and 9 bases stayed unmatched. The CDR3 contains 15 residues. The DNA of the CDR3 is TGTGCCACCACCGGGGGGGTCAGTTCCTACAATGAGCAGTTCTTC. It codes for CATTGGVSSYNEQFF. Looking up the rest from reference TRBV11-2 and TRBJ2-1 gives the full variable domain: EAGVAQSPRYKIIEKRQSVAFWCNPISGHATLYWYQQILGQGPKLLIQFQNNGVVDDSQLPKDRFSAERLKGVDSTLKIQPAKLEDSAVYLCATTGGVSSYNEQFFGPGTRLTVL.

The gene calls are TRBV2 and TRBJ2-5, with D unresolved. TRBJ2-7 matches the DNA end more closely, so the J call is doubtful. Germline CDR1 SNHLY, CDR2 FYNNEI. The CDR3 covers 13 residues. For the CDR3, the DNA is TGTGCCAGCAGTGATCCCTCTTCCTACGAGCAGTACTTC. The encoded protein is CASSDPSSYEQYF.

The rearrangement links TRBV2 to TRBJ2-6; tentative D call: TRBD1 (5 bases). The CDR3 runs to 14 residues. Germline V gives CDR1 SNHLY, CDR2 FYNNEI. Trimming took off 7 bases at V and 9 bases at J, with 16 bases between the two ends. The CDR3 region is CASTRTIGVNVLTF. The CDR3 region has the DNA TGTGCCAGCACTAGGACAATCGGTGTCAACGTCCTGACTTTC.

The genes are TRBV27 and TRBJ1-5; 9 nucleotides agree with TRBD1. CDR1 MNHEY and CDR2 SMNVEV come from the germline V gene (reference sequence). V lost 8 bases to trimming and J lost 8 bases; unmatched junction nucleotides: 13. The CDR3 runs to 15 residues. In DNA, the CDR3 is TGTGCCAGCGGTCCAATACAGGGGGCTAATGAGCCCCAGCATTTT. This codes for CASGPIQGANEPQHF.

The gene calls are TRBV28 and TRBJ1-4; perhaps TRBD1 as D (5 bases). Germline CDR1 is MDHEN and CDR2 is SYDVKM. CDR3 length equals 13 residues. The V and J ends lost 6 bases and 8 bases respectively, with 13 bases between them. CDR3 region: CASRLRGGEKLFF. In DNA form, the CDR3 reads TGTGCCAGCAGGCTTCGGGGGGGAGAAAAACTGTTTTTT.